A single sample is the source of the 15 T cell receptor beta chains below, sequenced in a study of T cell responses to AZD1222 COVID-19 vaccine. Clones were sequenced by immunoSEQ multiplex PCR, and TCRdb holds only the in-frame ones, with some missing. The table has about 70,000 clones, about 85% seen once. This material consisted of peripheral blood, taken 28 days after the second AZD1222 dose. These receptors all stem from an adult who received the AZD1222 COVID-19 vaccine.

CDR3 sequence (DNA): TGTGCCAGCGGACAAGGACAGGGGGCTTACGACGAGCAGTACTTC. Translated, it gives CASGQGQGAYDEQYF. V is TRBV11-2 and J is TRBJ2-7; 11 bases are shared with TRBD1. Germline loops: CDR1 SGHAT, CDR2 FQNNGV. V shed 8 bases and J 5 bases; nucleotides not matched to a gene: 11. CDR3 size: 15 residues.

The CDR3 protein is CASSERSSNQPQHF. The CDR3 DNA reads TGTGCCAGCAGTGAACGGAGTAGCAATCAGCCCCAGCATTTT. V usage is TRBV2 and J usage is TRBJ1-5; no reliable D call. The CDR3 loop spans 14 amino acids. The V gene's germline CDR1 is SNHLY and CDR2 FYNNEI. Trimming stripped 2 bases from V and 0 bases from J, with 5 bases between.

The chain links TRBV6-5 to TRBJ1-1, with D unclear. Germline assignment: CDR1 MNHEY and CDR2 SVGAGI. The length of the CDR3 is 14 residues. V was trimmed by 6 bases and J by 6 bases, leaving 17 bases between them. Here the CDR3 reads CASSRRQPGSEAFF. DNA of the CDR3: TGTGCCAGCAGCCGACGACAACCTGGATCTGAAGCTTTCTTT.

This clone was recorded a few times. This rearrangement joins TRBV13 to TRBJ1-1; 7 nucleotides line up with TRBD1. CDR1 and CDR2 from the germline V gene are PRHDT and FYEKMQ (reference sequence). V trimming: 3 bases; J trimming: 1 base; junction bases outside the gene matches: 8. This CDR3 has 16 amino acids. CDR3 sequence (DNA): TGTGCCAGCAGCTTTAGACAGGGAAGAGGGAACACTGAAGCTTTCTTT. This translates into CASSFRQGRGNTEAFF. The entire variable domain, with the rest obtained from reference TRBV13 and TRBJ1-1, is as follows: AAGVIQSPRHLIKEKRETATLKCYPIPRHDTVYWYQQGPGQDPQFLISFYEKMQSDKGSIPDRFSAQQFSDYHSELNMSSLELGDSALYFCASSFRQGRGNTEAFFGQGTRLTVV.

The chain links TRBV11-3 to TRBJ2-2; 9 positions agree with TRBD1. CDR1 and CDR2 (germline): SGHNT, YENEEA. J lost 6 bases, V lost 5 bases, and 4 bases had no gene match. The CDR3 extends over 14 amino acids. CDR3 in amino acids: CASSVQGAPGELFF. The CDR3 DNA is TGTGCCAGCAGCGTACAGGGGGCGCCCGGGGAGCTGTTTTTT.

The V and J genes are TRBV12-3 or TRBV12-4 and TRBJ1-1; D remains unclear. The germline V and J ends were trimmed by 8 bases and 0 bases, with 7 bases remaining between them. CDR3 length: 12 residues. Here the CDR3 reads CASGSLNTEAFF. The CDR3 DNA is TGTGCCAGCGGATCCCTGAACACTGAAGCTTTCTTT.

This chain uses TRBV11-3 with TRBJ2-5; 13 bases are shared with TRBD2. Germline CDR1 reads SGHNT; CDR2 reads YENEEA. V lost 4 bases, J lost 3 bases, and 8 bases stayed unmatched. The CDR3 extends over 17 amino acids. This chain's CDR3 is CASSSRLAGGPEETQYF. The CDR3 nucleotides read TGTGCCAGCAGCTCGAGACTAGCGGGAGGCCCTGAAGAGACCCAGTACTTC.

The J gene is TRBJ1-6, the V gene TRBV2, with TRBD1 matching 9 bases. V shed 6 bases and J 9 bases; nucleotides not matched to a gene: 9. This CDR3 region has 15 residues. Germline CDR1 SNHLY, CDR2 FYNNEI. CDR3 residues: CASSKEQGARSPLHF. DNA for the CDR3: TGTGCCAGCAGCAAGGAACAGGGGGCTCGTTCACCCCTCCACTTT.

The chain uses TRBV7-2 and TRBJ1-5; D gene unclear. The CDR3 is made up of 13 amino acids. The V gene lost 6 bases and the J gene lost 3 bases, with 9 bases spanning the gap. The germline V gene has CDR1 SGHTA and CDR2 FQGNSA. The CDR3 is CASRLQPNQPQHF. The CDR3 DNA reads TGTGCCAGCAGACTGCAACCCAATCAGCCCCAGCATTTT. The entire variable domain, with the rest obtained from reference TRBV7-2 and TRBJ1-5, is as follows: GAGVSQSPSNKVTEKGKDVELRCDPISGHTALYWYRQSLGQGLEFLIYFQGNSAPDKSGLPSDRFSAERTGGSVSTLTIQRTQQEDSAVYLCASRLQPNQPQHFGDGTRLSIL.

The rearrangement uses TRBV13 and TRBJ2-1; possible D gene TRBD1, 6 bases. This CDR3 has 15 amino acids. V was clipped by 5 bases and J by 9 bases, with 20 bases between them. The germline CDR1 and CDR2 sequences are PRHDT and FYEKMQ (reference sequence). CDR3: CASSVGHLAHSEQFF. CDR3 nucleotides: TGTGCCAGCAGCGTGGGACATCTCGCCCACAGTGAGCAGTTCTTC. Using reference TRBV13 and TRBJ2-1 for the parts outside the CDR3, the full variable domain is AAGVIQSPRHLIKEKRETATLKCYPIPRHDTVYWYQQGPGQDPQFLISFYEKMQSDKGSIPDRFSAQQFSDYHSELNMSSLELGDSALYFCASSVGHLAHSEQFFGPGTRLTVL.

The rearrangement uses TRBV27 and TRBJ2-1; possibly TRBD2 for D (5 bases). Germline CDR1 and CDR2: MNHEY and SMNVEV (reference sequence). This CDR3 spans 13 amino acids. V was trimmed by 6 bases and J by 7 bases, leaving 13 bases between them. DNA for the CDR3: TGTGCCAGCAGCCGGGGATGGCGGAATGAGCAGTTCTTC. Its protein is CASSRGWRNEQFF.

The V call is TRBV30, the J call TRBJ1-5; no clear D gene. The CDR3 loop spans 14 amino acids. The V and J ends lost 0 bases and 2 bases respectively, with 8 bases between them. Germline-derived CDR1 and CDR2 are GTSNPN and SVGIG (reference sequence). The CDR3 loop reads CAWSVQGRNQPQHF. For the CDR3, the DNA is TGTGCCTGGAGTGTACAAGGGCGCAATCAGCCCCAGCATTTT.

The chain couples TRBV11-3 to TRBJ2-1; no firm D call. Between the trimmed V and J ends, which lost 9 bases and 2 bases, there was a span of 8 bases. CDR3 length: 12 residues. The germline gives CDR1 SGHNT, CDR2 YENEEA. In nucleotides, the CDR3 is TGTGCCAGTGCTCGTCCCTACAATGAGCAGTTCTTC. This encodes CASARPYNEQFF.

V is TRBV18 and J is TRBJ2-5, with no clear D. This CDR3 has 11 residues. Trimming removed 6 bases from V and 1 base from J, with 3 bases in between. Germline V lookup: CDR1 KGHSH, CDR2 LQKENI. The CDR3, as DNA: TGTGCCAGCTCCTCCCAAGAGACCCAGTACTTC. Residues: CASSSQETQYF. The entire variable domain, with the rest obtained from reference TRBV18 and TRBJ2-5, is as follows: NAGVMQNPRHLVRRRGQEARLRCSPMKGHSHVYWYRQLPEEGLKFMVYLQKENIIDESGMPKERFSAEFPKEGPSILRIQQVVRGDSAAYFCASSSQETQYFGPGTRLLVL.

The chain recombines TRBV11-3 with TRBJ2-1; 9 bases agree with TRBD2. Trimming cost V 1 base and J 4 bases; bases outside gene matches: 2. Germline V lookup: CDR1 SGHNT, CDR2 YENEEA. The CDR3 is made up of 15 amino acids. The CDR3 region is CASSLGLAEYNEQFF. In DNA form, the CDR3 reads TGTGCCAGCAGCTTAGGACTAGCGGAATACAATGAGCAGTTCTTC.